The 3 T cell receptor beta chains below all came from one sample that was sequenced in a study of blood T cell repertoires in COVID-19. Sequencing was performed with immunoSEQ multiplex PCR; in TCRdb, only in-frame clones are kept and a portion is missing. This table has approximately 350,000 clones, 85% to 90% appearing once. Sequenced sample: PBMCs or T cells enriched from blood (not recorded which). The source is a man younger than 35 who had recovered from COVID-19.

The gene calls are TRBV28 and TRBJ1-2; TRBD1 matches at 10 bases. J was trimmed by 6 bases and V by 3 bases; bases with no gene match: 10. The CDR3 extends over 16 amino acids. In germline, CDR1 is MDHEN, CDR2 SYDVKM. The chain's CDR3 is CASSFSGQGRRNGYTF. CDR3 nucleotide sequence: TGTGCCAGCAGTTTCTCGGGACAGGGGCGTAGGAATGGCTACACCTTC.

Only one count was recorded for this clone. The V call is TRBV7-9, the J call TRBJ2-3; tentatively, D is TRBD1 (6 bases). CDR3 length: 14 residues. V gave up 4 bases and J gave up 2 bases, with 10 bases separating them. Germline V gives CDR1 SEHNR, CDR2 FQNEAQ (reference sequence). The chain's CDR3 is CASSSWTVTDTQYF. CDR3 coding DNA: TGTGCCAGCAGCTCTTGGACAGTCACAGATACGCAGTATTTT.

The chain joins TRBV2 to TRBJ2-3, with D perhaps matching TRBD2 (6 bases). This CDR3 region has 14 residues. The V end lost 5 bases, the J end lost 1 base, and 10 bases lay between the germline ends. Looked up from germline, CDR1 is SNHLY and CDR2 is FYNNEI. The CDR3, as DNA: TGTGCCAGCAGTAGGACGGGGGGCACAGATACGCAGTATTTT. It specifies CASSRTGGTDTQYF.